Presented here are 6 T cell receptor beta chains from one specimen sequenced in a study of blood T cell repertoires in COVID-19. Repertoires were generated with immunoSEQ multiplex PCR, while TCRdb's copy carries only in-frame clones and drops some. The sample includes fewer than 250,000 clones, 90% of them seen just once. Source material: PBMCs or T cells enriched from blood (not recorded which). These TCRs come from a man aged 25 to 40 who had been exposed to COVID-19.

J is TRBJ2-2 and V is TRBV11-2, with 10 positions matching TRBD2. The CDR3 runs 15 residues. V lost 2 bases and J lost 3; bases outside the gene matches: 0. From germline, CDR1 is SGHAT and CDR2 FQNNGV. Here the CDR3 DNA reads TGTGCCAGCAGCTTAACTAGCGGGGACACCGGGGAGCTGTTTTTT. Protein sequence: CASSLTSGDTGELFF.

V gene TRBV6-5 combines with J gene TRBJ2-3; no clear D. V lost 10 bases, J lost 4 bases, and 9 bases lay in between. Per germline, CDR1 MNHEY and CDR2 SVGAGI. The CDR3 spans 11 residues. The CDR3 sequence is CATKRADTQYF. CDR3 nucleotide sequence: TGTGCCACAAAACGGGCAGATACGCAGTATTTT.

The CDR3 loop is CSAIPGLSTVNEQFF. DNA for the CDR3: TGCAGCGCAATCCCGGGACTATCCACCGTCAATGAGCAGTTCTTC. The genes are TRBV29-1 and TRBJ2-1; 7 bases fit TRBD2. V trimming: 7 bases; J trimming: 6 bases; junction bases outside the gene matches: 15. Per germline, CDR1 SQVTM and CDR2 ANQGSEA. This CDR3 comprises 15 residues.

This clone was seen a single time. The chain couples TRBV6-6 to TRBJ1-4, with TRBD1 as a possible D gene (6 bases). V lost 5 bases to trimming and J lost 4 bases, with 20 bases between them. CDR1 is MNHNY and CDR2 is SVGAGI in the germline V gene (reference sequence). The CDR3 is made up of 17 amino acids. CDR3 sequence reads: CASSPTPQQGNNEKLFF. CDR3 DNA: TGTGCCAGCAGTCCAACACCTCAACAGGGCAATAATGAAAAACTGTTTTTT.

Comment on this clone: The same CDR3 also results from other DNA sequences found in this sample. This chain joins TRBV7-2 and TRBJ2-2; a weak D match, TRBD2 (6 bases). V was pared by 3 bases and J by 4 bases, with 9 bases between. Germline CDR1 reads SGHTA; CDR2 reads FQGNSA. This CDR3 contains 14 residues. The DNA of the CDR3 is TGTGCCAGCAGCTTTTCCGGGGGCACCGGGGAGCTGTTTTTT. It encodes CASSFSGGTGELFF.

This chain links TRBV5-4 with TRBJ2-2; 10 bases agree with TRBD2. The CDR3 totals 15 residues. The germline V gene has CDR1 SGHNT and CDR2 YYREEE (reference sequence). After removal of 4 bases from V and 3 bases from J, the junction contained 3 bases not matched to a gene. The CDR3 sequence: CASSRTSGHTGELFF. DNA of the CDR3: TGTGCCAGCAGCCGGACTAGCGGACACACCGGGGAGCTGTTTTTT.